These 12 T cell receptor beta chains share one sample of origin, sequenced in a study of CD8 T cells in ankylosing spondylitis. TCRdb fed the 5' RACE reads into MiXCR, producing one record per CDR3 protein. This sample has around 250,000 distinct CDR3 sequences; roughly 32% occur once, and the top ten carry approximately 4%. The specimen was blood, either unsorted or a sorted T cell fraction (not recorded which). These receptor sequences come from a male donor with ankylosing spondylitis or in good health (not recorded which).

This clonotype was recorded at least ten times. The rearrangement links TRBV4-2 to TRBJ2-3, with 9 bases fitting TRBD2. Germline lookup yields CDR1 LGHNA and CDR2 YNFKEQ. The CDR3 extends over 16 amino acids. V trimming: 0 bases; J trimming: 8 bases; junction bases outside the gene matches: 9. Here the CDR3 reads CASSQDEAGGPGTQYF. CDR3 nucleotide sequence: TGTGCCAGCAGCCAAGATGAGGCGGGGGGGCCTGGTACGCAGTATTTT.

This clonotype was counted a few times. The chain employs TRBV7-9 and TRBJ1-6, with a possible D match to TRBD1 (5 bases). Germline V CDR1 and CDR2: SEHNR, FQNEAQ (reference sequence). Trimming pared 2 bases from V and 7 bases from J, leaving 18 bases between. The length of the CDR3 is 17 residues. CDR3: CASSLNPSTGQNSPLHF. The CDR3 DNA is TGTGCCAGCAGCTTAAATCCAAGCACGGGGCAAAATTCACCCCTCCACTTT.

A single count supports this clonotype. CDR3: CASRDAGELFF. The CDR3, as DNA: TGTGCCAGCAGGGACGCCGGGGAGCTGTTTTTT. The chain is built from TRBV6-5 and TRBJ2-2, with D uncertain. The CDR3 has 11 residues. Germline loops: CDR1 MNHEY, CDR2 SVGAGI. The V end was cut by 6 bases, the J end by 6 bases, with 5 bases between.

V usage is TRBV2 and J usage is TRBJ1-4, with 10 positions matching TRBD1. Germline CDR1 SNHLY, CDR2 FYNNEI. CDR3 length: 14 residues. The V segment lost 5 bases and the J segment 6 bases; nucleotides outside the gene matches: 3. CDR3 sequence: CASSWTGGDEKLFF. The CDR3 DNA reads TGTGCCAGCAGTTGGACAGGGGGGGATGAAAAACTGTTTTTT.

The V gene is TRBV20-1, the J gene TRBJ1-2; possibly TRBD1 for D (6 bases). Germline CDR1 DFQATT, CDR2 SNEGSKA (reference sequence). V shed 4 bases and J shed 7 bases, with 10 bases lying between them. The CDR3 totals 11 residues. The CDR3 DNA follows: TGCAGTGCTAATGGGGGCAGTGGCTACACCTTC. Translated, it gives CSANGGSGYTF.

V gene TRBV29-1 combines with J gene TRBJ1-2; perhaps TRBD1 as D (5 bases). The length of the CDR3 is 12 residues. V lost 6 bases and J lost 2, with 10 bases in between. Germline V lookup: CDR1 SQVTM, CDR2 ANQGSEA. The DNA for the CDR3 is TGCAGCGTCACGGACACCAACTATGGCTACACCTTC. This gives the protein CSVTDTNYGYTF.

The chain recombines TRBV3-1 with TRBJ2-7; 9 positions match TRBD1. CDR1 is LGHDT, CDR2 YNNKEL, per germline (reference sequence). V shed 3 bases and J 12 bases; nucleotides not matched to a gene: 9. The CDR3 has 13 residues. The CDR3 DNA follows: TGTGCCAGCAGCCACTCCGGACAGGGGATAAGGTACTTC. Protein product: CASSHSGQGIRYF.

This clonotype was detected only a few times. The gene calls are TRBV6-5 and TRBJ2-3; the match to TRBD2 covers 11 bases. Germline values: CDR1 MNHEY, CDR2 SVGAGI. J gave up 0 bases and V 0 bases, and 8 bases lay outside the gene matches. This CDR3 contains 19 residues. The CDR3 DNA sequence: TGTGCCAGCAGTTACTCGACCCCACTAGCGGGGGACAGCACAGATACGCAGTATTTT. Its translation is CASSYSTPLAGDSTDTQYF.

In this sample, this clonotype turned up a few times. The chain joins TRBV28 to TRBJ2-3, with TRBD2 matching 10 bases. CDR3 length equals 15 residues. Germline V gene lookup returns CDR1 MDHEN and CDR2 SYDVKM. V lost 6 bases to trimming and J lost 8 bases; unmatched junction nucleotides: 11. CDR3 sequence (DNA): TGTGCCAGCAGCTCGCAGACTAGCGGGCATGGTACGCAGTATTTT. It is translated as CASSSQTSGHGTQYF.

The chain recombines TRBV28 with TRBJ2-1, with 7 nucleotides matching TRBD1. The CDR3 runs to 15 residues. Germline lookup yields CDR1 MDHEN and CDR2 SYDVKM. V lost 3 bases to trimming and J lost 7 bases; unmatched junction nucleotides: 9. CDR3 sequence reads: CASSFWTGPRNEQFF. The CDR3 DNA follows: TGTGCCAGCAGTTTCTGGACAGGACCACGGAATGAGCAGTTCTTC.

The chain couples TRBV7-6 to TRBJ2-2, with D uncertain. The germline V gene has CDR1 SGHVS and CDR2 FNYEAQ. V lost 5 bases, J lost 4 bases, and 14 bases lay in between. The CDR3 runs 15 residues. The CDR3 is CASSPRGLGTGELFF. CDR3 DNA: TGTGCCAGCAGCCCACGTGGTCTGGGCACCGGGGAGCTGTTTTTT. Full variable domain (remainder filled in from reference TRBV7-6 and TRBJ2-2): GAGVSQSPRYKVTKRGQDVALRCDPISGHVSLYWYRQALGQGPEFLTYFNYEAQQDKSGLPNDRFSAERPEGSISTLTIQRTEQRDSAMYRCASSPRGLGTGELFFGEGSRLTVL.

This clonotype was observed once. The rearrangement links TRBV6-4 to TRBJ2-3, with 11 bases identical to TRBD1. Germline CDR1 is MRHNA and CDR2 is SNTAGT. The CDR3 consists of 16 residues. After removal of 2 bases from V and 0 bases from J, the junction contained 1 base not matched to a gene. CDR3 in amino acids: CASSDGQGASTDTQYF. As DNA, the CDR3 is TGTGCCAGCAGTGACGGACAGGGGGCTAGCACAGATACGCAGTATTTT.